A single T cell receptor (beta chain) is shown here with its context. Its matching antigen is unknown. This sample was taken from a study of OX40 agonist ivuxolimab in advanced cancers. Study in general: Hepatocellular carcinoma, melanoma, renal cell or head and neck cancer was diagnosed in the dose-escalation patients. The study's findings and limits: Expanded clones were, on average, more numerous in CD8+ T cells than in CD4+.

Germline loops: CDR1 SGHTA, CDR2 FQGNSA. Trimming shortened V by 1 base and J by 3 bases, and 8 bases separated the two germline ends. There are 14 residues in the CDR3. Method: immunoSEQ multiplex PCR; TCRdb's copy keeps in-frame clones and lacks some. The profile covers tens of thousands of clones, with approximately 84% appearing a single time and approximately 1.3% taken by the ten largest. The TCR was taken from an adult with an advanced solid tumor such as melanoma, head and neck, liver or kidney cancer. V is TRBV7-2 and J is TRBJ2-3; D is possibly TRBD2 (6 bases). Sample: CD4+ or CD8+ T cells sorted from blood, taken in a trial of the OX40 agonist ivuxolimab. The CDR3 reads CASSLVRGTDTQYF. CDR3 in DNA: TGTGCCAGCAGCTTAGTACGGGGGACAGATACGCAGTATTTT.